The subject of this entry is one TCR beta chain. This clone's antigen is unknown. The input lacks base qualities; no much larger clone sits a single base away. At diagnosis, peripheral blood, uninvolved tumor-adjacent lung and tumor were collected and were preserved as a mix of fresh-frozen and FFPE material. For TCR repertoire profiling, the blood samples were analyzed as peripheral blood mononuclear cells. The immunoSEQ Assay was used to sequence TCR beta CDR3 regions from DNA. As for the authors' bioinformatics: T cell density was computed as TCR beta template counts normalized to usable DNA estimated by amplifying housekeeping genes. Richness was estimated using the preseqR package, with extrapolation to 400,000 templates for PBMC samples and to 120,000 templates for tissue samples. Clonality was taken to be one minus Pielou's evenness. Tissue-enriched TCRs were identified by differential abundance testing using productive amino-acid clonotypes, minimum total count 5 and alpha 0.1. Repertoire overlap between compartments was quantified with the Jaccard Index and Morisita Overlap Index. GLIPH grouped TCR beta CDR3s together with public tetramer-defined viral CDR3s, and a viral motif had to include at least three viral sequences and show V-gene enrichment. In TCRdb, the immuneACCESS table is reduced to in-frame sequences with V and J assigned. These tables do not hold every clone; where another copy was compared, an unresolved V gene accounts for under half, and the others remain unexplained. V and J calls and clone size are given by that table; D and trimming were obtained from the DNA. This sample holds approximately 89,000 clones; around 80% were observed only once. The ten largest clones take up 15% to 20% of the sample.

The data are from a study of T cells in localized non-small cell lung cancer (dated by TCRdb to 2018 to 2020). For context, the study as a whole: Comparing tumors with uninvolved tumor-adjacent lungs, the study looked at the T cell repertoires of a few hundred patients with early-stage NSCLC. The cohort comprised some 240 treatment-naïve NSCLC patients with resected, localized lung tumors. Of the NSCLC patients, 120 to 150 were male and 85 to 110 were female, and the mean age was about 69 years.

On the study overall, not on this receptor specifically: Of the top 100 tumor clones, a median of 57 were detected in paired uninvolved adjacent lung; approximately 30 were also among that lung's top 100. Because the study design was exploratory, TCR variables were selected using unadjusted p-values without false-discovery rate correction. Because multi-region tumor sequencing was not performed, intratumor heterogeneity could not be ruled out. Uninvolved tumor-adjacent lung showed the highest T cell clonality, higher than tumor, which suggests more focused antigenic responses in the uninvolved tumor-adjacent lung. Longer overall survival was associated with higher blood T cell density, whereas shorter survival was associated with higher adjacent-lung clonality.

Based on the germline V gene (reference sequence), the CDR1 and CDR2 sequences are MNHEY and SMNVEV. V gives up 5 bases and J gives up 6 bases, and the segment between their germline ends measures 16 bases. The CDR3 runs 15 amino acids, cysteine and phenylalanine included. Only the CDR3 portion is preserved as DNA: 45 bases, with reading frame beginning at the first base. The specimen was PBMCs, collected before any cancer treatment. In this chain, TRBV27 is recombined with TRBJ1-4; matching of 5 bases hints at TRBD1 as the D gene. The TCR comes from a man aged 40 to 70 with stage II squamous cell lung carcinoma. The DNA reads as follows: TGTGCCAGCAGTGTTGTGGCAGGGAGAGATGAAAAACTGTTTTTT. The translation is CASSVVAGRDEKLFF.